This TCR beta chain was obtained from a study of T cell repertoires in cytomegalovirus infection (dated by TCRdb to the late 2010s). Turning to the overall study: Alongside well-studied HLA-B-restricted epitopes, the peptide stimulations were aimed at recently identified HLA-C-restricted CMV epitopes, whose presentation resists viral immunomodulation. Donor HLA type was relevant to the analysis, because carriage of CMV infection together with the matching HLA type was indicated by public TCR beta signatures.

Paper-wide results and their limitations: Cumulative frequency of public TCR beta family members discriminated carriers of CMV infection plus the relevant HLA type in this cohort and an independent roughly 340-donor cohort. The ex vivo response was dominated by HLA-C-restricted CMV-specific TCR beta clonotypes, which also provided the single most frequent clonotype in two of eight donors.

Reads for this sample came from an Illumina HiSeq 1500. TCRdb ran its own pipeline on the public reads, namely fastp trimming at Q25 and MiXCR clone calling, and kept in-frame beta chains. CDR3 protein duplicates are merged, each entry listing the most common genes and DNA. The sample table contains approximately 990,000 distinct CDR3 sequences; only one count was recorded for roughly 30% of them. The ten largest clonotypes hold roughly 12% of the sample. About this clonotype: The antigen it binds to is not known. There are no base qualities to consult, and no much larger clone falls within one base.

The CDR3 runs 15 amino acids, cysteine and phenylalanine included. The kept DNA is CDR3 alone, 45 bases in frame from the first base. V and J lose 3 bases and 1 base, and a span of 12 bases separates them. From a lookup of the germline V gene (reference sequence), CDR1 and CDR2 are SEHNR and FQNEAQ. Sample treatment or condition, as interpreted from the label and publication: in vitro stimulation with specific CMV peptide epitopes to enrich CMV-specific T cells. The source is a human donor in good health (CMV status not recorded). Some clones in this sample may be carry-over from other donors' samples. Recombination joined TRBV7-9 with TRBJ1-1; TRBD1 could be the D gene, as 5 bases match. The material was cultured CD8+ T cells from PBMCs, obtained from culture after CMV antigen stimulation. CDR3 protein: CASSFLAGPNTEAFF. The DNA reads as follows: TGTGCCAGCAGCTTTCTGGCAGGGCCGAACACTGAAGCTTTCTTT.